The 10 T cell receptor beta chains in this list originate from one sample, sequenced in a study of blood T cell repertoires in COVID-19. Data came from immunoSEQ multiplex PCR; TCRdb stores just in-frame clones and leaves some out. The table records roughly 63,000 clones, 65% to 75% of them present only once. The sample consisted of peripheral blood. The receptors were gathered from a woman older than 75 with acute or convalescent COVID-19.

The gene calls are TRBV19 and TRBJ2-7, with TRBD2 matching 9 bases. CDR1 is LNHDA, CDR2 SQIVND, per germline (reference sequence). The ends lost 4 bases at V and 2 bases at J; junction bases unmatched: 9. This CDR3 contains 16 residues. DNA of the CDR3: TGTGCCAGTAGTACCAGCGGGCGGGAGGGAACCTACGAGCAGTACTTC. As protein: CASSTSGREGTYEQYF.

The chain joins TRBV7-9 to TRBJ2-2; the D gene is possibly TRBD1 (6 bases). The V gene lost 5 bases and the J gene lost 3 bases, with 16 bases spanning the gap. CDR1 SEHNR and CDR2 FQNEAQ come from the germline V gene (reference sequence). The CDR3 is 16 residues long. Here the CDR3 reads CASSPGHLTDTGELFF. CDR3 bases: TGTGCCAGCAGCCCGGGACATCTAACGGACACCGGGGAGCTGTTTTTT.

The rearrangement links TRBV19 to TRBJ1-5; a possible D gene is TRBD1 (6 bases). V was clipped by 6 bases and J by 2 bases, with 20 bases between them. Germline loops: CDR1 LNHDA, CDR2 SQIVND (reference sequence). The CDR3 covers 17 residues. Written as DNA, the CDR3 is TGTGCCAGTAGGGTCTGGTCAGGGGAACGAGGCAATCAGCCCCAGCATTTT. Its protein product is CASRVWSGERGNQPQHF.

The rearrangement links TRBV29-1 to TRBJ1-4, with D tentatively TRBD1 (6 bases). Per the germline V gene, CDR1 is SQVTM and CDR2 is ANQGSEA. The length of the CDR3 is 14 residues. Trimming removed 7 bases at V and 8 bases at J, with 20 bases between. CDR3 sequence reads: CSALAPARGEKLFF. As DNA, the CDR3 is TGCAGCGCCCTGGCGCCAGCGAGGGGGGAAAAACTGTTTTTT.

The V and J genes are TRBV6-4 and TRBJ2-3; TRBD1 matches at 9 bases. V shed 6 bases and J 1 base; nucleotides not matched to a gene: 5. This CDR3 comprises 15 residues. From germline, CDR1 is MRHNA and CDR2 SNTAGT. CDR3 DNA sequence: TGTGCCAGCAGCCCGGGACAGGGCGGCACAGATACGCAGTATTTT. Translated: CASSPGQGGTDTQYF.

The chain combines TRBV5-1 with TRBJ2-7; 7 bases match TRBD2. Germline V gene lookup returns CDR1 SGHRS and CDR2 YFSETQ. Trimming took 2 bases from V and 4 from J; bases not matched to a gene: 9. CDR3 size: 15 residues. CDR3 residues: CASSLGLAEVYEQYF. CDR3 nucleotide sequence: TGCGCCAGCAGCTTAGGCCTAGCGGAGGTATACGAGCAGTACTTC.

This clone was picked up a small number of times. V gene TRBV19 combines with J gene TRBJ1-1; a possible D gene is TRBD1 (5 bases). The length of the CDR3 is 16 residues. The germline V gene has CDR1 LNHDA and CDR2 SQIVND (reference sequence). V was trimmed by 3 bases and J by 5 bases, leaving 19 bases between them. CDR3 bases: TGTGCCAGTAGTATCACGGGAGCGGCAGGGCGGACTGAAGCTTTCTTT. It codes for CASSITGAAGRTEAFF.

This chain joins TRBV11-3 and TRBJ2-3; 10 nucleotides agree with TRBD2. Germline trimming cut 1 base from V and 3 bases from J; bases unmatched to any gene: 7. The CDR3 loop spans 17 amino acids. Germline V gene data show CDR1 as SGHNT and CDR2 as YENEEA. The CDR3 region has the DNA TGTGCCAGCAGCTTAGGTGGCACTAGCGGGAATACAGATACGCAGTATTTT. Protein: CASSLGGTSGNTDTQYF.

This chain joins TRBV5-1 and TRBJ2-1; 7 bases fit TRBD2. Germline V gene data show CDR1 as SGHRS and CDR2 as YFSETQ. This CDR3 spans 14 amino acids. Trimming removed 3 bases from V and 6 bases from J; junction bases left unmatched: 6. The CDR3 coding sequence is TGCGCCAGCAGCTGGGGGGGTTTGGGCAATGAGCAGTTCTTC. Translating gives CASSWGGLGNEQFF.

This chain joins TRBV28 and TRBJ1-4; 7 positions match TRBD1. Trimming at V came to 3 bases and at J to 0 bases, leaving 10 bases not matched to a gene. CDR3 length: 18 residues. Per germline, CDR1 MDHEN and CDR2 SYDVKM. The CDR3 loop reads CASSLLPRDSSTNEKLFF. In DNA, the CDR3 is TGTGCCAGCAGTTTGTTACCTCGGGACAGTTCAACTAATGAAAAACTGTTTTTT.